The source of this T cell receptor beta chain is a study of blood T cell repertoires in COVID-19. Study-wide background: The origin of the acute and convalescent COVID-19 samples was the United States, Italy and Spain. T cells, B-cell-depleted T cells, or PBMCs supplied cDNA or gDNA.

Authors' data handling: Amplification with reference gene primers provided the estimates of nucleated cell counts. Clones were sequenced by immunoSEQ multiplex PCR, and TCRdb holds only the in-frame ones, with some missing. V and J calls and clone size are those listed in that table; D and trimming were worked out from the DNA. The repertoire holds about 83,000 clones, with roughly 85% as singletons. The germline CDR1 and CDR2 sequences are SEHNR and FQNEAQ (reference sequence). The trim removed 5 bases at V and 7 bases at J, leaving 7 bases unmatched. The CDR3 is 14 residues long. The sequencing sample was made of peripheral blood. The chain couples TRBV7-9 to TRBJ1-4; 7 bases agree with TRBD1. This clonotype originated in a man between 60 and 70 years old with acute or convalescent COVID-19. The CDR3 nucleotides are TGTGCCAGCAGCCCCCGTGGGGACAGTGAAAAACTGTTTTTT. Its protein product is CASSPRGDSEKLFF.